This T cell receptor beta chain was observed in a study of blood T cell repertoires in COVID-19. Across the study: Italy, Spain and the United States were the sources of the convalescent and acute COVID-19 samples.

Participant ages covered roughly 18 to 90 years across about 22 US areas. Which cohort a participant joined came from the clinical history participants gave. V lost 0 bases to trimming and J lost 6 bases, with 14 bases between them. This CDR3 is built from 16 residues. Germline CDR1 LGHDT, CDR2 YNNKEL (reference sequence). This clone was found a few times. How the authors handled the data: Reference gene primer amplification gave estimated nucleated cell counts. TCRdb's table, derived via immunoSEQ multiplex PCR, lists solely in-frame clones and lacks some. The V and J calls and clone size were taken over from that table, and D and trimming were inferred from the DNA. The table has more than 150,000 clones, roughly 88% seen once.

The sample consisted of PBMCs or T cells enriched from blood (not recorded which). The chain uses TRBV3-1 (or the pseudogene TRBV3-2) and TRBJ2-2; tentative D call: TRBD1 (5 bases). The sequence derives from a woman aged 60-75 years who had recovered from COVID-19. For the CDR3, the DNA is TGTGCCAGCAGCCAAGATCTAAGGACCAGGGCCGGGGAGCTGTTTTTT. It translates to CASSQDLRTRAGELFF.